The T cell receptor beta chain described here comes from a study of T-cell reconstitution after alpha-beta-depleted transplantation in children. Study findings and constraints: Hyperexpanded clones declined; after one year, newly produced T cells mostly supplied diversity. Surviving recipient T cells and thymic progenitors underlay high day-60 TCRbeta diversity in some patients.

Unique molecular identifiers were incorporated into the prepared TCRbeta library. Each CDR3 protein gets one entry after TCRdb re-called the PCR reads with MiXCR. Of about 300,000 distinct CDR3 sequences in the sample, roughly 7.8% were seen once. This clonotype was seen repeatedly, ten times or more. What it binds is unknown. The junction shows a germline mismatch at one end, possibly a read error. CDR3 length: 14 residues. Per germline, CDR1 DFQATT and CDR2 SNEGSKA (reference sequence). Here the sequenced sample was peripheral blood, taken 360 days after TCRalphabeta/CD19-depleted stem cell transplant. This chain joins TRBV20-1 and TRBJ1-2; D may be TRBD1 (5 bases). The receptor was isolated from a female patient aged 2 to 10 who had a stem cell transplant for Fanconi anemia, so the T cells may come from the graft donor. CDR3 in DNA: TGCAGTGCTAGAGAAGGCAGGGCGAACTATGGCCACACCTTC. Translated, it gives CSAREGRANYGHTF.